This TCR beta chain originates from a study of T cell responses to AZD1222 COVID-19 vaccine. The junction had 4 bases not matched to a gene; V was cut back by 2 bases and J by 5 bases. This CDR3 has 15 residues. CDR1 and CDR2 (germline): SGHAT, FQNNGV. TCRdb's table, derived via immunoSEQ multiplex PCR, lists solely in-frame clones and lacks some. Among approximately 120,000 clones listed, roughly 85% were seen once. J is TRBJ2-2 and V is TRBV11-2; 8 nucleotides align to TRBD1. The material was peripheral blood, obtained 28 days after the second AZD1222 dose. The receptor's source is an adult who received the AZD1222 COVID-19 vaccine. The CDR3 loop is CASSLRDRMTGELFF. In nucleotides, the CDR3 is TGTGCCAGCAGCTTAAGGGACAGGATGACCGGGGAGCTGTTTTTT.